Detailed here is one T cell receptor (beta chain). What it binds is unknown. The data were produced by immunoSEQ multiplex PCR, yet TCRdb's version contains in-frame clones alone and is incomplete. The table includes some 120,000 clones, approximately 88% detected once. The sample belongs to a study of T cell responses to AZD1222 COVID-19 vaccine. The V gene end was trimmed by 4 bases and the J gene end by 6 bases; junction bases not matched to a gene: 7. This CDR3 has 13 residues. CDR1 SGHNT and CDR2 YYREEE come from the germline V gene (reference sequence). Findings and limits, study-wide: Seropositive AZD1222 recipients at baseline numbered only six or seven. A mostly white British donor set with more females was recruited, and clonal diversity was possibly underestimated. Dominant at 160-218 and 743-854, vaccine-associated CD4 TCRs also spanned spike.

This chain links TRBV5-4 with TRBJ2-7, with 7 bases aligning to TRBD2. This sequence originates from an adult in good health. Source: peripheral blood, taken on day 0 of MenACWY control vaccination. The CDR3 reads CASSPGGRIEQYF. DNA for the CDR3: TGTGCCAGCAGCCCGGGCGGGAGAATCGAGCAGTACTTC.